There are many counts of the clone carrying this T cell receptor beta chain. Both TCRalpha and TCRbeta chains were reverse transcribed with V-gene-specific primers. It was with a constant-region primer and a V-primer adapter that TCRs were amplified over about 19 PCR cycles. One entry per CDR3 protein results from TCRdb running MiXCR on the reads. Of just over 90,000 distinct CDR3 sequences listed, less than 25% are singletons. Time point denoted: after trial treatment. Treatment meaning: LDRT plus nivolumab, ipilimumab, low-dose cyclophosphamide and aspirin (RACIN trial). This specimen belongs to a study of low-dose radiotherapy and immunotherapy resistance in tumors. Study as a whole: Participants in Cohort 1 were administered 0.5 Gy per fraction at 2-week intervals, to a cumulative dose of 6.5 Gy. Patients were on oral aspirin 300 mg taken daily for four cycles from cycle 1 day 1. Cyclophosphamide was given intravenously at 200 mg/m2 every two weeks, and each dose came one day before radiation and immunotherapy. Intravenous administration to patients comprised nivolumab at 240 mg every two weeks and ipilimumab at 1 mg/kg every six weeks.

This CDR3 is 20 amino acids long. The J segment lost 0 bases and the V segment lost 8 bases, leaving 13 bases of the junction unmatched. CDR1 MNHEY and CDR2 SMNVEV come from the germline V gene (reference sequence). The TCR originated in a female donor with ovarian cancer. The V call is TRBV27, the J call TRBJ2-1; 16 bases fit TRBD2. Sequencing used PBMCs, obtained after low-dose radiotherapy plus immunotherapy. For the CDR3, the DNA is TGTGCCAGCCGGCCCAGGCCGGGACTAGCGGGAGGGCCCTCCTACAATGAGCAGTTCTTC. It yields the protein CASRPRPGLAGGPSYNEQFF.